This passage covers 2 T cell receptor beta chains from one sample sequenced in a study of cytomegalovirus exposure and HLA in healthy donors. PCR primers comprised 60 Vbeta and 13 Jbeta primers. This table comes from immunoSEQ multiplex PCR, and its TCRdb copy is limited to in-frame clones, with some not included. This table holds 95,000 to 110,000 clones, approximately 81% found once. What was sequenced was PBMCs. Receptors were obtained from a man aged 25 to 40 in good health and CMV-seronegative.

The chain couples TRBV29-1 to TRBJ1-1; 8 nucleotides match TRBD1. Trimming at V came to 6 bases and at J to 4 bases, leaving 7 bases not matched to a gene. The CDR3 runs 13 residues. Germline values: CDR1 SQVTM, CDR2 ANQGSEA. CDR3 region: CSVRGQGFTEAFF. CDR3 in DNA: TGCAGCGTGCGAGGACAGGGTTTCACTGAAGCTTTCTTT.

The V and J genes are TRBV29-1 and TRBJ2-1; weak D call: TRBD1 (5 bases). CDR3 length equals 11 residues. The V and J ends lost 6 bases and 8 bases respectively, with 11 bases between them. Germline V gives CDR1 SQVTM, CDR2 ANQGSEA. In DNA, the CDR3 is TGCAGCGTCCCCAGGGCCCATGAGCAGTTCTTC. It codes for CSVPRAHEQFF.